This T cell receptor (beta chain) stems from a study of blood T cell repertoires in COVID-19. For the study at large: Samples came from the United States, Italy and Spain, spanning acute and convalescent COVID-19. T cells, B-cell-depleted T cells, or PBMCs supplied cDNA or gDNA.

In the original workflow: Researchers report that nucleated cell counts were estimated from reference gene primer amplification. This table comes from immunoSEQ multiplex PCR, and its TCRdb copy is limited to in-frame clones, with some not included. That table gives V, J and clone size, and the DNA gave D and trimming. The data contain 30,000 or so clones, roughly nine tenths of them singletons. This clone was seen once. The CDR3 contains 14 residues. Germline loops: CDR1 SGDLS, CDR2 YYNGEE. Trimming took 4 bases from V and 4 from J, leaving 12 bases between them. This rearrangement joins TRBV9 to TRBJ2-4; no clear D gene. Input material: peripheral blood. This TCR was recovered from a human donor in a cohort sampled during active COVID-19. DNA for the CDR3: TGTGCCAGCAGCCCCAGCCCGGGTAAAAACATTCAGTACTTC. Its protein product is CASSPSPGKNIQYF.